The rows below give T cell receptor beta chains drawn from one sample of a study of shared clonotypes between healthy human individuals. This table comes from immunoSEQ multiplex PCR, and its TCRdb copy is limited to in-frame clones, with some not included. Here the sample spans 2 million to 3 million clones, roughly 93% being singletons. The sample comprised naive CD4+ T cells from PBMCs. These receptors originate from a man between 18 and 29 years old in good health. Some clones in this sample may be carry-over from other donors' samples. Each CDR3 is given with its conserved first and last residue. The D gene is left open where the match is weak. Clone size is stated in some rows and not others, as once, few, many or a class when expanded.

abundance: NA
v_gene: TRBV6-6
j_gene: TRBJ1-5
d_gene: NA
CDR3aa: CASSYSRGNQPQHF
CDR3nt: TGTGCCAGCAGTTACAGTAGGGGTAATCAGCCCCAGCATTTT

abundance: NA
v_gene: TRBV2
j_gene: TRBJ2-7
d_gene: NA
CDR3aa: CASNRAPTGLGEQYF
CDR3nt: TGTGCCAGCAATCGGGCCCCGACAGGACTGGGCGAGCAGTACTTC

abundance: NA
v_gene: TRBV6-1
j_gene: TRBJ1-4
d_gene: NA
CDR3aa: CASLPRQEEKLFF
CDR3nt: TGTGCCAGCCTCCCTCGACAGGAGGAAAAACTGTTTTTT

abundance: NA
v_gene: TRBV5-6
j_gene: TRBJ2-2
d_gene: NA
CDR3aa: CASSLPGTLNTGGLFF
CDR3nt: TGTGCCAGCAGCTTGCCCGGGACCTTGAACACCGGGGGGCTGTTTTTT

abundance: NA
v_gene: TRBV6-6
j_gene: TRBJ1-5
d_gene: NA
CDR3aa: CASSYSRGGQPQHF
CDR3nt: TGTGCCAGCAGTTACTCGAGAGGGGGTCAGCCCCAGCATTTT

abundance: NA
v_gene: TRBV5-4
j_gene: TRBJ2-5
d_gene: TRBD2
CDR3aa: CASSLSGRETQYF
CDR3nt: TGTGCCAGCAGCCTGAGCGGGAGAGAGACCCAGTACTTC

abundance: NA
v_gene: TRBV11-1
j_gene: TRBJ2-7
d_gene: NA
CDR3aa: CASSLRGYEQYF
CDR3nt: TGTGCCAGCAGCTTACGTGGCTACGAGCAGTACTTC

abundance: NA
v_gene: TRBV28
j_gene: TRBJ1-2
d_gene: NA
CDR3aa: CASSPGGGARGYTF
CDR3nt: TGTGCCAGCAGCCCTGGCGGGGGCGCCCGGGGCTACACCTTC

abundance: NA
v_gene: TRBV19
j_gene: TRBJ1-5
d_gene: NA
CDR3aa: CASSTIGDSNQPQHF
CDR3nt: TGTGCCAGTAGCACAATCGGGGATAGCAATCAGCCCCAGCATTTT

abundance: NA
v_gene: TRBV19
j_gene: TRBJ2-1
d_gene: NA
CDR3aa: CASSNVQRSGSGQFF
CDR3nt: TGTGCCAGTAGTAATGTTCAAAGGTCGGGATCCGGGCAGTTCTTC

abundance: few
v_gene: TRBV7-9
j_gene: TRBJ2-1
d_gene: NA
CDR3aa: CASSLGEPAPLLVF
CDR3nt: TGTGCCAGCAGCTTAGGGGAACCCGCTCCCCTCTTGGTCTTC

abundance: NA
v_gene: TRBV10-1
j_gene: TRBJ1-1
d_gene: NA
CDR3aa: CASSEGTSMNTEAFF
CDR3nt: TGCGCCAGCAGTGAGGGGACTAGCATGAACACTGAAGCTTTCTTT

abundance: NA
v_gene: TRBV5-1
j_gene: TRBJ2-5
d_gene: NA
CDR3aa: CASSLAPDGQETQYF
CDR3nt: TGCGCCAGCAGCTTGGCCCCGGACGGACAAGAGACCCAGTACTTC

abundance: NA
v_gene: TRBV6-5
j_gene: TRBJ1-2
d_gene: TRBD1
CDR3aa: CASAPTPTGFLTF
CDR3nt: TGTGCCAGCGCGCCGACCCCGACAGGGTTTCTCACCTTC

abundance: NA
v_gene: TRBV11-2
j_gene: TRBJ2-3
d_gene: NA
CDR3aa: CASSLDQPSTDTQYF
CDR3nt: TGTGCCAGCAGCTTAGATCAGCCGAGCACAGATACGCAGTATTTT

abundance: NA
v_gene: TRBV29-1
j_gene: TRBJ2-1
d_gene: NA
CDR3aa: CSVGLARDNEQFF
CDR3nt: TGCAGCGTTGGTCTCGCTAGAGACAATGAGCAGTTCTTC

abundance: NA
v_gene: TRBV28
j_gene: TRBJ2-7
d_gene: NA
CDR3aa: CASSFTMRLRGGEQYF
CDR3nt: TGTGCCAGCAGTTTCACTATGAGGCTCAGGGGAGGCGAGCAGTACTTC

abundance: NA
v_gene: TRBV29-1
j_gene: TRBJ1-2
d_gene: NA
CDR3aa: CSGNLQGGYGYTF
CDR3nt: TGCAGCGGCAACCTACAGGGAGGGTATGGCTACACCTTC